This T cell receptor (beta chain) was captured in a study of blood T cell repertoires in COVID-19. About the study: Whether acute or convalescent, the COVID-19 samples came from the United States, Italy and Spain.

The CDR3 covers 16 residues. Unmatched junction bases numbered 13, after V lost 3 bases and J lost 8 bases. CDR1 and CDR2 from the germline V gene are SGHNT and YYREEE (reference sequence). Generated by immunoSEQ multiplex PCR, the TCRdb table keeps only in-frame clones and is missing some. This table has 90,000 to 120,000 clones, 75% to 95% appearing once. The rearrangement joins TRBV5-4 to TRBJ1-4; the match to TRBD1 covers 7 bases. This receptor was identified in a woman in her 30s with acute or convalescent COVID-19. Sequenced sample: peripheral blood. The CDR3 DNA reads as TGTGCCAGCAGCTCCCGGGGCGGCAGGGGGGTCGAAAAACTGTTTTTT. This translates into CASSSRGGRGVEKLFF.